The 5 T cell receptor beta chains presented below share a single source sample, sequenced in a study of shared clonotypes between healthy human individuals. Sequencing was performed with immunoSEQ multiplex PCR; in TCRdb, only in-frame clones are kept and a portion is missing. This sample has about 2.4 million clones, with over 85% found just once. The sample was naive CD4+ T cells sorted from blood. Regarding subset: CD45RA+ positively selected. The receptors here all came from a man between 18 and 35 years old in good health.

CDR3 DNA: TGTGCCAGCAGCTCGGACGGCTTTAATCAGCCCCAGCATTTT. Protein sequence: CASSSDGFNQPQHF. The J gene is TRBJ1-5, the V gene TRBV7-9; D not resolved. V gave up 4 bases and J gave up 4 bases, with 11 bases separating them. The CDR3 consists of 14 residues. The germline gives CDR1 SEHNR, CDR2 FQNEAQ (reference sequence).

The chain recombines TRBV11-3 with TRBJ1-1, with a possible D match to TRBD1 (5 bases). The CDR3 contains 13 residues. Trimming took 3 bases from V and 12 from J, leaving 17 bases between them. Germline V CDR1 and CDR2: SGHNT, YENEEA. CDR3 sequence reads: CASSFFPGAITFF. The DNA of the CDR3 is TGTGCCAGCAGCTTCTTCCCCGGGGCTATAACTTTCTTT.

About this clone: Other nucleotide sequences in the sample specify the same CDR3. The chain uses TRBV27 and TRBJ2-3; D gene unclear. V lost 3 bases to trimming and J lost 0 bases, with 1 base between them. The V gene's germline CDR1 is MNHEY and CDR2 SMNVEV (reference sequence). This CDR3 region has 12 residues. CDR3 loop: CASSFSTDTQYF. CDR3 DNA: TGTGCCAGCAGTTTTAGCACAGATACGCAGTATTTT.

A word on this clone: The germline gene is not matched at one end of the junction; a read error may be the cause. The CDR3 DNA reads as TGTGCTAGCAGCTTATCGGCAGGGGGAGAGACCCAGTACTTC. Translating it yields CASSLSAGGETQYF. The gene calls are TRBV7-7 and TRBJ2-5; TRBD1 aligns across 7 bases. Germline CDR1 SSHAT, CDR2 FNYEAQ (reference sequence). This CDR3 region has 14 residues.

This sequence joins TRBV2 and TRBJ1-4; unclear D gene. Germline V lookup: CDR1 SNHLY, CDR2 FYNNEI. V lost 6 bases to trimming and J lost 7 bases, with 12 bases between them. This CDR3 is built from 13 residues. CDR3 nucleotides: TGTGCCAGCAGCCCATTAGGGTTTGAAAAACTGTTTTTT. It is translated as CASSPLGFEKLFF.